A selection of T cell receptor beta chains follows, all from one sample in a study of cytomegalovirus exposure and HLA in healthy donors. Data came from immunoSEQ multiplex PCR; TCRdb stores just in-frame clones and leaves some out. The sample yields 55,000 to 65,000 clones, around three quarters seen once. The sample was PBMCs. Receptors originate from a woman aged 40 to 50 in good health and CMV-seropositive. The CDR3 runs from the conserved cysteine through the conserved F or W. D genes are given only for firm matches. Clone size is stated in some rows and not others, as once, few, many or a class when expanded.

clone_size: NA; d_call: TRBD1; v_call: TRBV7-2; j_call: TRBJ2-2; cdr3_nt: TGTGCCAGCAGAATCAAGACAGGGGTTTTGGCCGGGGAGCTGTTTTTT; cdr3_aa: CASRIKTGVLAGELFF
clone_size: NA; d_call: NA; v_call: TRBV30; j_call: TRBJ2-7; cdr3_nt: TGTGCCTGGAGTGGCGGGGCCTCCTACGAGCAGTACTTC; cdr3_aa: CAWSGGASYEQYF
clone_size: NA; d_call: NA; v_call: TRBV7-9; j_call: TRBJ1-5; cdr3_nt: TGTTCCAGCAGCAGAGATTCAGGGATCAATCAGCCCCAGCATTTT; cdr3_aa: CSSSRDSGINQPQHF
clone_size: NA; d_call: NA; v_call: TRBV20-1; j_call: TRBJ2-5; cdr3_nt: TGCAGTGCGTGGACTAAAGAGACCCAGTACTTC; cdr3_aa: CSAWTKETQYF
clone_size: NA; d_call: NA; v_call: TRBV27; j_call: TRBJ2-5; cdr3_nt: TGTGCCAGCAGTTTATTTGCTCTTGGCGGGGAGACCCAGTACTTC; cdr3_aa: CASSLFALGGETQYF
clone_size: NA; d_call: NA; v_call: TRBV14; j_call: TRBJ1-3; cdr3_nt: TGTGCCAGCAGCCAACTAGGACAGACTGGAAACACCATATATTTT; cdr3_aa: CASSQLGQTGNTIYF
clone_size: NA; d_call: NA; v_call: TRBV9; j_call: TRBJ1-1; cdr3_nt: TGTGCCAGCTCGGCACAGAGCTACACTGAAGCTTTCTTT; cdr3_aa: CASSAQSYTEAFF
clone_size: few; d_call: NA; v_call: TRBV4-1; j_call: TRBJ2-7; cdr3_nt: TGCGCCAGCAGCCAAGGAGACAGGAATCCCTACGAGCAGTACTTC; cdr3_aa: CASSQGDRNPYEQYF
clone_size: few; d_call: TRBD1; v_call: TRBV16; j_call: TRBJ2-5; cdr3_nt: TGTGCCAGCAGCCAGGACAGGGGGTATGGAGAGACCCAGTACTTC; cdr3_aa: CASSQDRGYGETQYF
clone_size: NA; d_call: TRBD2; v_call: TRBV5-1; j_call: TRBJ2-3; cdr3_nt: TGCGCCAGCAGCTGGGGACTAGCGGACTACACAGATACGCAGTATTTT; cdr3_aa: CASSWGLADYTDTQYF
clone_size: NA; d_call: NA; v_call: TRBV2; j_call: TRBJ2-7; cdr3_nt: TGTGCCAGCAGTCTCAGCTCCTACGAGCAGTACTTC; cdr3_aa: CASSLSSYEQYF
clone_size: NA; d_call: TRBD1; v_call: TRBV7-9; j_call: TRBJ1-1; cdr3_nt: TGTGCCAGCAGCTTAGAACAGGGGCTCACTGAAGCTTTCTTT; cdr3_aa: CASSLEQGLTEAFF
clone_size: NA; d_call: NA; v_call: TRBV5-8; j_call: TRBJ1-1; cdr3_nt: TGTGCCAGCAGCCCCAACTTTGAAGCTTTCTTT; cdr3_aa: CASSPNFEAFF
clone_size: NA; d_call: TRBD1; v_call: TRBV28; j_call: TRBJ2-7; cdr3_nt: TGTGCCGGCTCGGACAGGGGGTTCTACGAGCAGTACTTC; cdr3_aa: CAGSDRGFYEQYF
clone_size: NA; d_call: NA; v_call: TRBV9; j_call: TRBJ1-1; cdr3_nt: TGTGCCAGCAGCGCCGTAGTCAGGGGAGTCACTGAAGCTTTCTTT; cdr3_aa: CASSAVVRGVTEAFF
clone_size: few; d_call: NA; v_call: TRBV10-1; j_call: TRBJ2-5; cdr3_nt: TGCGCCAGCAGCAAACAGGAGGGAGAGACCCAGTACTTC; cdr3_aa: CASSKQEGETQYF
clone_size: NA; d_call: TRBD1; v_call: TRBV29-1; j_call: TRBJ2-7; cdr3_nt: TGCAGCGTCACCCCCCCGGGACAGGGGAGGAACGAGCAGTACTTC; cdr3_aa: CSVTPPGQGRNEQYF
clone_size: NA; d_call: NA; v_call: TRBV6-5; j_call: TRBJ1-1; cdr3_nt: TGTGCCAGCAGTGACAGTTCGAACACTGAAGCTTTCTTT; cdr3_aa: CASSDSSNTEAFF
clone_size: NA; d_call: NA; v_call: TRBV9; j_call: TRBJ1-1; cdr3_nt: TGTGCCAGCAGCGTAGAGGACTCAAGGTACACTGAAGCTTTCTTT; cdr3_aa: CASSVEDSRYTEAFF
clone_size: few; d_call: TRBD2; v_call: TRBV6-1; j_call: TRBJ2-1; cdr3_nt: TGTGCCAGCAGTCATAGCGGGGGGGGGTATGAGCAGTTCTTC; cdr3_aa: CASSHSGGGYEQFF
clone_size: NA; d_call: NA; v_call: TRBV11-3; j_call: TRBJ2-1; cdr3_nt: TGTGCCAGCAGCTCCTTCTCCTGGTTCTTC; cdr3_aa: CASSSFSWFF
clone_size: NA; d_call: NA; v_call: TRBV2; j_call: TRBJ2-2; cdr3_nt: TGTGCCAGCAGACTTGGGATTTCAGGGTTGGCCGGGGAGCTGTTTTTT; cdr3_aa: CASRLGISGLAGELFF
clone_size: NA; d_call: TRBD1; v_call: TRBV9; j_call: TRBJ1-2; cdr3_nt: TGTGCCAGCAGCGATCATCCTCGACAGGGGTTCTATGGCTACACCTTC; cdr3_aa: CASSDHPRQGFYGYTF
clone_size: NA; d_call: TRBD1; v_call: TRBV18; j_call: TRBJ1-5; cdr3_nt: TGTGCCAGCTCACCACCGATGTCAGGGGGCGTAAGCAATCAGCCCCAGCATTTT; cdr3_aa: CASSPPMSGGVSNQPQHF
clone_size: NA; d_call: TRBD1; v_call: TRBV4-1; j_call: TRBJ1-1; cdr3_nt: TGCGCCAGCAGCCAAGATGGACAGGGGATCGGGAACACTGAAGCTTTCTTT; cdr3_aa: CASSQDGQGIGNTEAFF
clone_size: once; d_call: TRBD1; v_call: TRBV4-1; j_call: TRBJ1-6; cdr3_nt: TGCGCCAGCAGCCCAAAACAGGGGCCTAATTCACCCCTCCACTTT; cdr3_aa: CASSPKQGPNSPLHF
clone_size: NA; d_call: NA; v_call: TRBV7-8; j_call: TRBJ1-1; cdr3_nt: TGTGCCAGCAGCTTAGGTCTGAGCATGAACACTGAAGCTTTCTTT; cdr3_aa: CASSLGLSMNTEAFF
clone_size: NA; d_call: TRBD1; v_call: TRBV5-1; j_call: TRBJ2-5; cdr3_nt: TGCGCCAGCAGATGGGACAGGGGCGGGGAGACCCAGTACTTC; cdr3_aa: CASRWDRGGETQYF